The clone carrying this TCR beta chain was counted once. The J segment lost 3 bases and the V segment lost 7 bases, leaving 6 bases of the junction unmatched. This CDR3 region has 15 residues. Germline lookup yields CDR1 MNHEY and CDR2 SVGAGI. This specimen belongs to a study of OX40 agonist ivuxolimab in advanced cancers. Clones were read by immunoSEQ multiplex PCR, and TCRdb kept only the in-frame ones, dropping some. This table holds 15,000 or so clones, 80% found once. The TCR sequence derives from an adult with an advanced solid tumor such as melanoma, head and neck, liver or kidney cancer. The genes are TRBV6-5 and TRBJ2-2, with 9 bases fitting TRBD1. The starting material was CD4+ or CD8+ T cells sorted from blood, obtained in a trial of the OX40 agonist ivuxolimab. CDR3 DNA sequence: TGTGCCAGCACTATAGGACAGGGGTACACCGGGGAGCTGTTTTTT. This codes for CASTIGQGYTGELFF.